This T cell receptor (beta chain) was sequenced for a study of T cell changes during pregnancy in multiple sclerosis. Trimming removed 2 bases at V and 9 bases at J, with 10 bases between. This CDR3 spans 12 amino acids. CDR1 MNHEY and CDR2 SVGAGI come from the germline V gene. Using immunoSEQ multiplex PCR, the repertoire was profiled, and TCRdb retains in-frame clones only, with some absent. Of about 100,000 clones in the sample, 90% were seen once. The TCR comes from a female donor in good health, enrolled as a control in a pregnancy study. V gene TRBV6-5 combines with J gene TRBJ1-2; the D gene is possibly TRBD1 (6 bases). The input for sequencing was peripheral blood, taken in the second trimester of pregnancy. This CDR3 is CASSYGQSRYTF. The CDR3 DNA is TGTGCCAGCAGTTACGGACAGTCACGCTACACCTTC.